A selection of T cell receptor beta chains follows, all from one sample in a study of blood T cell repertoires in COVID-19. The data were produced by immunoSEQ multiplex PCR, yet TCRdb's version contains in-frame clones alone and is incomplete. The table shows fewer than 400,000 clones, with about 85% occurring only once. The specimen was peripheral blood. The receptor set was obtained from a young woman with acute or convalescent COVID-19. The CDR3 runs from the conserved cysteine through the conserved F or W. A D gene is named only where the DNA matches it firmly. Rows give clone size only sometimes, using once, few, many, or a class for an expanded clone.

cdr3_nt: TGTGCCAGCAGTGAACGACAGGGGGGCACTGAAGCTTTCTTT; cdr3_aa: CASSERQGGTEAFF; d_call: TRBD1; clone_size: .; j_call: TRBJ1-1; v_call: TRBV2
cdr3_nt: TGTGCCAGCAGCCCCACCGGGACTAGCGGGGGCTACAATGAGCAGTTCTTC; cdr3_aa: CASSPTGTSGGYNEQFF; d_call: TRBD2; clone_size: .; j_call: TRBJ2-1; v_call: TRBV7-6
cdr3_nt: TGTGCCAGCAGCGTAGGACTGGCAAGCAATCAGCCCCAGCATTTT; cdr3_aa: CASSVGLASNQPQHF; d_call: .; clone_size: .; j_call: TRBJ1-5; v_call: TRBV9
cdr3_nt: TGTGCCAGCAGCGAGGACAGGGAGATGAACACTGAAGCTTTCTTT; cdr3_aa: CASSEDREMNTEAFF; d_call: TRBD1; clone_size: .; j_call: TRBJ1-1; v_call: TRBV7-9
cdr3_nt: TGCGCCAGCAGCCATCGCATGGACCAGACGGGACAGCGCCTATTC; cdr3_aa: CASSHRMDQTGQRLF; d_call: TRBD1; clone_size: .; j_call: TRBJ1-2; v_call: TRBV4-1
cdr3_nt: TGTGCCAGCTCACCATCTCGCGCTAACTATGGCTACACCTTC; cdr3_aa: CASSPSRANYGYTF; d_call: .; clone_size: few; j_call: TRBJ1-2; v_call: TRBV18
cdr3_nt: TGTGCCAGCAGTTATGAGGGTTATTCACCCCTCCACTTT; cdr3_aa: CASSYEGYSPLHF; d_call: .; clone_size: .; j_call: TRBJ1-6; v_call: TRBV6-5
cdr3_nt: TGTGCCAGTAGTGCCTCGACTAGTCTTTCCTACAATGAGCAGTTCTTC; cdr3_aa: CASSASTSLSYNEQFF; d_call: .; clone_size: .; j_call: TRBJ2-1; v_call: TRBV19
cdr3_nt: TGTGCCACCAGAAGCACAGGGGCCGCGGAAAAACTGTTTTTT; cdr3_aa: CATRSTGAAEKLFF; d_call: TRBD1; clone_size: .; j_call: TRBJ1-4; v_call: TRBV24-1
cdr3_nt: TGTGCCAGCAGCCAAGATCCGGACAGGGGTTCACATGGCTACACCTTC; cdr3_aa: CASSQDPDRGSHGYTF; d_call: TRBD1; clone_size: .; j_call: TRBJ1-2; v_call: TRBV3-1/TRBV3-2